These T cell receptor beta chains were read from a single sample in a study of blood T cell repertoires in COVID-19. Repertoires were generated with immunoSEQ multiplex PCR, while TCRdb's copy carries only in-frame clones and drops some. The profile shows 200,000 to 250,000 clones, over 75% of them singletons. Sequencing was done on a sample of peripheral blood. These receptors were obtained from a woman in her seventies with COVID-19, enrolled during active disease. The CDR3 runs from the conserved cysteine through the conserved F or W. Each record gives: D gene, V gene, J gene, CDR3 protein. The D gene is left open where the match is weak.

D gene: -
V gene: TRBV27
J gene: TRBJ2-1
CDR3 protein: CASSFHNAYNEQFF

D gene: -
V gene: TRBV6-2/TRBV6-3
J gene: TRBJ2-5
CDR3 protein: CASSYSRTPRRQETQYF

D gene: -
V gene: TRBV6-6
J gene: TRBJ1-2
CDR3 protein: CASTPRGENYGYTF

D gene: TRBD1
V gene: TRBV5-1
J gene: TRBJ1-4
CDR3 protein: CASSLGDRVHEKLFF

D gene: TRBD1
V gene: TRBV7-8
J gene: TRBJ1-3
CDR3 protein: CASSITGVSGNTIYF

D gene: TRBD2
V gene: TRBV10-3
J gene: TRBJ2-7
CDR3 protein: CAISGAGGSDYEQYF

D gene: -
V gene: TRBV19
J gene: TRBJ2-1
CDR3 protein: CASSSGDAYNEQFF

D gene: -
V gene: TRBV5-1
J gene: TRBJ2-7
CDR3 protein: CASSRGLSYEQYF

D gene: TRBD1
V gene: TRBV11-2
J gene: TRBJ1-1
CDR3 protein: CASSLQGASGWPKAFF

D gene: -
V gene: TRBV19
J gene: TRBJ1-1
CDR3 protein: CASSRRETNTEAFF

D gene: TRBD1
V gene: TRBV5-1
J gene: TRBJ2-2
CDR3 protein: CASSSQPDRVNTGELFF

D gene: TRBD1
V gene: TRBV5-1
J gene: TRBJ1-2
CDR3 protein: CASSFSGTGNYGYTF

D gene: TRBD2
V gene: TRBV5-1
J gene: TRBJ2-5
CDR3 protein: CASSLATSGETQYF

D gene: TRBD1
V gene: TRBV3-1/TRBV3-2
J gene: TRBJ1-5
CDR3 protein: CASSQDEGADQPQHF

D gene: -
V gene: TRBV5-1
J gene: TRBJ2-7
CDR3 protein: CASSLEGVNDSQYF

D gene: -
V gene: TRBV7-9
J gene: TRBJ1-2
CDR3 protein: CASSFSGENGYTF

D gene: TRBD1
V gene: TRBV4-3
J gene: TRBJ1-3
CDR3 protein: CASSQGNRGGGNTIYF

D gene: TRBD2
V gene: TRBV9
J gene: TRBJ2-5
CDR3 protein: CASSDLAGVEETQYF

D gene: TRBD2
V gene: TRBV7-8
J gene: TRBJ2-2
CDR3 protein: CASSLFGGGITGELFF

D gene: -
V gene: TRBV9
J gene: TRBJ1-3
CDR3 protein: CASSGEGLGNTIYF

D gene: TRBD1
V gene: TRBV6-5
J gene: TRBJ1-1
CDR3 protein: CAIYRDRGFTEAFF

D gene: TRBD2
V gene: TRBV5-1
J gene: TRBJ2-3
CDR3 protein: CASSLASGGRTDTQYF

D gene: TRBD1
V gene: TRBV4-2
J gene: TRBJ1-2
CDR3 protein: CASSQIAGTGFYGYTF

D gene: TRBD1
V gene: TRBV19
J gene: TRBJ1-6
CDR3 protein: CASSIDLQGADSPLHF

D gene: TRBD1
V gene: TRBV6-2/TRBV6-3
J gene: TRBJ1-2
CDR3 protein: CASSLQGAYGYTF

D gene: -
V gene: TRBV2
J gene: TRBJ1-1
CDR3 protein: CASISEKTVFSEAFF

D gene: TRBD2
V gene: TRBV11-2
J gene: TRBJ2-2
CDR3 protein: CASSGGLAGGTGELFF

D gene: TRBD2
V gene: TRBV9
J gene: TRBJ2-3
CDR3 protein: CASSPLFGELAGATDTQYF

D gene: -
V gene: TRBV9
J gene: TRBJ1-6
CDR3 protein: CASSPRGASGNTSPLHF

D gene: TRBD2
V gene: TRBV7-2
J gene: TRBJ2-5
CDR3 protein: CASSWTSGSETQYF

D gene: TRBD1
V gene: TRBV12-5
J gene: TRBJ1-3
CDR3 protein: CASGGDRVGNTIYF

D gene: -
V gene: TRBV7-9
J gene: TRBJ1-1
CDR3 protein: CASSLTGNTEAFF

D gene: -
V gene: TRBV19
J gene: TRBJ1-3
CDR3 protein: CASRPQGINTIYF

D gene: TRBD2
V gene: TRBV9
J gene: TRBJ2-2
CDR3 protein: CASSVQTSGGFNTGELFF

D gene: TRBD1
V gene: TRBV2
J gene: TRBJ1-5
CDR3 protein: CASMGGTGVQPQHF

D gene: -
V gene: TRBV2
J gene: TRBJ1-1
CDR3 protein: CASRVSSNLYEAFF

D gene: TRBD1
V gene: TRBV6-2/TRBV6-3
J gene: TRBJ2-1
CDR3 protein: CASSWHRGNEQFF